This TCR beta chain was captured in a study of T cell clones after liver transplantation. Whole-study context: Timepoints were pre-transplant, pre-withdrawal, and after withdrawal was completed or failed.

The CDR3 covers 16 residues. CDR1 is SGHDT, CDR2 YYEEEE, per germline. Trimming stripped 6 bases from V and 0 bases from J, with 17 bases between. The assay was immunoSEQ multiplex PCR, and TCRdb's table has in-frame clones only and misses some. The sample consists of thousands of clones, over 70% of them appearing once. The source was CD8+ T cells from blood, collected 45 to 46 months after liver transplant. This chain connects TRBV5-6 to TRBJ2-3; D not resolved. The sequence derives from a human patient who received a liver transplant. Certain T cells may be donor cells from the graft. CDR3: CASTFRRFPSTDTQYF. DNA of the CDR3: TGTGCCAGCACCTTTCGCAGGTTTCCTAGCACAGATACGCAGTATTTT.